These 30 T cell receptor beta chains came from one sample sequenced in a study of blood T cell repertoires in COVID-19 (dated by TCRdb to the early 2020s). Libraries were constructed by the immunoSEQ multiplex PCR assay. The source is immuneACCESS, and TCRdb retained only in-frame sequences with V and J called. Part of the clones is not carried over; for the studies checked, unresolved V genes explain less than half of this, and the remainder is unexplained. This sample holds some 340,000 clones; 90% were observed only once. The ten largest clones take up less than 4% of the sample. The sequencing input was PBMCs or T cells enriched from blood (not recorded which). Receptor source: a woman aged 25 to 39 who had been exposed to COVID-19.

The chain links TRBV7-9 to TRBJ2-5; the D gene is possibly TRBD2 (6 bases). With 4 bases removed from V and 5 bases from J, the gap between germline ends came to 17 bases. The length of the CDR3 is 15 residues. CDR1 is SEHNR, CDR2 FQNEAQ, per germline (reference sequence). CDR3 protein: CASSSRGGEVETQYF. The CDR3 DNA is TGTGCCAGCAGCTCCCGTGGCGGGGAGGTGGAGACCCAGTACTTC.

This rearrangement joins TRBV6-4 to TRBJ1-4; D is ambiguous. This CDR3 spans 13 amino acids. CDR1 and CDR2 from the germline V gene are MRHNA and SNTAGT. Trimming removed 4 bases at V and 8 bases at J, with 11 bases between. CDR3 amino acids: CASSVSPREKLFF. CDR3 nucleotides: TGTGCCAGCAGTGTTTCGCCTCGGGAAAAACTGTTTTTT.

J is TRBJ2-2 and V is TRBV28; 10 nucleotides match TRBD1. Germline V gene lookup returns CDR1 MDHEN and CDR2 SYDVKM. CDR3 length equals 18 residues. J lost 4 bases, V lost 5 bases, and 13 bases had no gene match. Written as DNA, the CDR3 is TGTGCCAGCAGTATATCGACAGGGGGCATTTTTCGCACCGGGGAGCTGTTTTTT. Translating gives CASSISTGGIFRTGELFF.

With respect to this clone: Relative to the germline gene, one junction end is altered; a read error may explain this. The chain is built from TRBV4-2 and TRBJ2-1, with TRBD2 as a possible D gene (6 bases). The germline V gene has CDR1 LGHNA and CDR2 YNFKEQ. This CDR3 is 16 amino acids long. CDR3 sequence (DNA): TGTACCAGCAGCCAAGATCTCGCGGGGACCTACAATGAGCAGTTCTTC. It translates to CTSSQDLAGTYNEQFF.

V and J are TRBV9 and TRBJ2-1; weak D call: TRBD2 (7 bases). Trimming removed 2 bases at V and 5 bases at J, with 11 bases between. Per germline, CDR1 SGDLS and CDR2 YYNGEE. This CDR3 is 14 amino acids long. This CDR3 is CASSVGGGHNEQFF. CDR3 nucleotide sequence: TGTGCCAGCAGCGTTGGCGGGGGCCACAATGAGCAGTTCTTC.

The gene calls are TRBV7-2 and TRBJ2-2; 7 bases match TRBD1. The V segment lost 3 bases and the J segment 0 bases; nucleotides outside the gene matches: 4. The CDR3 length is 16 residues. Germline loops: CDR1 SGHTA, CDR2 FQGNSA. CDR3 sequence: CASSFRDRTNTGELFF. CDR3 DNA: TGTGCCAGCAGCTTCCGGGACAGAACGAACACCGGGGAGCTGTTTTTT.

The J gene is TRBJ1-2, the V gene TRBV4-2, with D possibly being TRBD1 (6 bases). Germline-derived CDR1 and CDR2 are LGHNA and YNFKEQ. V lost 4 bases and J 6 bases, leaving 15 bases between the germline ends. The CDR3 is made up of 14 amino acids. CDR3 DNA sequence: TGTGCCAGCAGCCCCAGGGGTTTCTTAAATGGCTACACCTTC. Protein: CASSPRGFLNGYTF.

The chain employs TRBV23-1 and TRBJ1-3, with 8 bases lining up with TRBD1. TRBV23-1 is reported as an ORF; its role is uncertain. With V trimmed by 0 bases and J by 7 bases, 8 bases remained unmatched. The CDR3 has 16 amino acids. CDR3 in amino acids: CASSQSRTGKGNTIYF. In nucleotides, the CDR3 is TGCGCCAGCAGTCAATCCCGGACAGGGAAGGGCAACACCATATATTTT.

In its sample, this clone was seen once. The rearrangement links TRBV11-3 to TRBJ2-1; 16 bases agree with TRBD2. Germline loops: CDR1 SGHNT, CDR2 YENEEA. Unmatched junction bases numbered 6, after V lost 4 bases and J lost 9 bases. The CDR3 covers 16 residues. The CDR3 sequence: CASSSGLAGGLTEQFF. The CDR3 coding sequence is TGTGCCAGCAGCTCGGGACTAGCGGGGGGGCTGACTGAGCAGTTCTTC.

The chain joins TRBV7-2 to TRBJ1-1; no clear D gene. The CDR3 is 18 amino acids. V was cut by 7 bases and J by 6 bases, with 30 bases left in between. Germline loops: CDR1 SGHTA, CDR2 FQGNSA. The CDR3 DNA reads as TGTGCCAGCATATACTCTGGAGATGATCCGGATATCGACGCTGAAGCTTTCTTT. This encodes CASIYSGDDPDIDAEAFF.

This chain's CDR3 is CASRDRGLNTGELFF. The CDR3 DNA sequence: TGTGCCAGCCGGGACAGGGGATTGAACACCGGGGAGCTGTTTTTT. The V and J genes are TRBV19 and TRBJ2-2; TRBD1 matches 10 bases. After removal of 9 bases from V and 1 base from J, the junction contained 5 bases not matched to a gene. Germline lookup yields CDR1 LNHDA and CDR2 SQIVND (reference sequence). The CDR3 runs to 15 residues.

The chain is built from TRBV9 and TRBJ1-1; perhaps TRBD1 as D (6 bases). This CDR3 has 14 amino acids. Germline-derived CDR1 and CDR2 are SGDLS and YYNGEE. The V and J ends lost 3 bases and 4 bases respectively, with 13 bases between them. The DNA for the CDR3 is TGTGCCAGCAGCGCCTTAGGGGGTCCCACTGAAGCTTTCTTT. Amino acid sequence: CASSALGGPTEAFF.

V gene TRBV11-2 combines with J gene TRBJ1-1; D perhaps matches TRBD1 (5 bases). Between the trimmed V and J ends, which lost 0 bases and 7 bases, there was a span of 6 bases. The germline CDR1 and CDR2 sequences are SGHAT and FQNNGV. This CDR3 region has 12 residues. This CDR3 is CASSLETGEAFF. Written as DNA, the CDR3 is TGTGCCAGCAGCTTAGAAACAGGTGAAGCTTTCTTT.

The genes are TRBV9 and TRBJ1-3; D is uncertain. Per the germline V gene, CDR1 is SGDLS and CDR2 is YYNGEE. V was shortened by 0 bases and J by 0 bases, with 10 bases between the two germline ends. The CDR3 spans 16 residues. CDR3 sequence: CASSVAPSSSGNTIYF. The DNA of the CDR3 is TGTGCCAGCAGCGTAGCCCCGTCCAGCTCTGGAAACACCATATATTTT. Based on the CDR3 plus reference TRBV9 and TRBJ1-3, the full variable domain is DSGVTQTPKHLITATGQRVTLRCSPRSGDLSVYWYQQSLDQGLQFLIQYYNGEERAKGNILERFSAQQFPDLHSELNLSSLELGDSALYFCASSVAPSSSGNTIYFGEGSWLTVV.

This chain joins TRBV7-8 and TRBJ1-5; D might be TRBD1 (6 bases). The CDR3 spans 16 residues. Germline V lookup: CDR1 SGHVS, CDR2 FQNEAQ. Trimming cost V 6 bases and J 0 bases, with 15 bases left between them. The CDR3 spells CASSPRTDYSNQPQHF. Written as DNA, the CDR3 is TGTGCCAGCAGTCCCCGGACAGACTATAGCAATCAGCCCCAGCATTTT.

The chain has TRBV7-8 and TRBJ2-5; possibly TRBD1 for D (6 bases). Per the germline V gene, CDR1 is SGHVS and CDR2 is FQNEAQ. V lost 5 bases and J lost 6, with 13 bases in between. The length of the CDR3 is 13 residues. CDR3 residues: CASSISGEKTQYF. CDR3 bases: TGTGCCAGCAGCATCTCAGGGGAGAAGACCCAGTACTTC.

This sequence joins TRBV19 and TRBJ2-1, with D maybe TRBD2 (7 bases). CDR1 is LNHDA and CDR2 is SQIVND in the germline V gene (reference sequence). This CDR3 comprises 14 residues. V gave up 5 bases and J gave up 1 base, with 9 bases separating them. This CDR3 is CASSRGASYNEQFF. CDR3 sequence (DNA): TGTGCCAGTAGTCGGGGGGCTTCCTACAATGAGCAGTTCTTC. The complete variable domain, with remaining parts taken from reference TRBV19 and TRBJ2-1, reads DGGITQSPKYLFRKEGQNVTLSCEQNLNHDAMYWYRQDPGQGLRLIYYSQIVNDFQKGDIAEGYSVSREKKESFPLTVTSAQKNPTAFYLCASSRGASYNEQFFGPGTRLTVL.

The chain combines TRBV18 with TRBJ1-3; 7 bases match TRBD1. This CDR3 comprises 14 residues. CDR1 KGHSH and CDR2 LQKENI come from the germline V gene. V shed 3 bases, J shed 8 bases, and the junction held 7 bases outside the gene matches. The CDR3 sequence is CASSPGQGGDTIYF. CDR3 sequence (DNA): TGTGCCAGCTCACCCGGCCAGGGGGGAGACACCATATATTTT. Drawing the rest from reference TRBV18 and TRBJ1-3, the complete variable domain is NAGVMQNPRHLVRRRGQEARLRCSPMKGHSHVYWYRQLPEEGLKFMVYLQKENIIDESGMPKERFSAEFPKEGPSILRIQQVVRGDSAAYFCASSPGQGGDTIYFGEGSWLTVV.

V and J are TRBV5-5 and TRBJ2-7; TRBD1 might be the D (5 bases). The ends were cut back, 6 bases at V and 4 bases at J, with 14 bases in the middle. The CDR3 has 13 residues. CDR1 SGHKS and CDR2 YYEKEE come from the germline V gene (reference sequence). The CDR3 protein is CASNAGIKYEQYF. In DNA, the CDR3 is TGTGCCAGCAACGCAGGGATAAAGTACGAGCAGTACTTC.

The rearrangement joins TRBV3-1 (or the pseudogene TRBV3-2) to TRBJ2-3; 9 nucleotides match TRBD2. Germline V gives CDR1 LGHDT, CDR2 YNNKEL (reference sequence). After removal of 5 bases from V and 0 bases from J, the junction contained 6 bases not matched to a gene. The CDR3 length is 16 residues. CDR3 loop: CASSTKLAGSTDTQYF. The CDR3 region has the DNA TGTGCCAGCAGCACAAAGCTAGCGGGGAGCACAGATACGCAGTATTTT.

This clone is a singleton in its sample. This CDR3 is CAWSALRRVTGELFF. The DNA for the CDR3 is TGTGCCTGGAGTGCACTTAGGCGGGTCACCGGGGAGCTGTTTTTT. This chain uses TRBV30 with TRBJ2-2, with D perhaps matching TRBD2 (5 bases). The CDR3 runs 15 residues. V was shortened by 1 base and J by 4 bases, with 13 bases between the two germline ends. Germline lookup yields CDR1 GTSNPN and CDR2 SVGIG (reference sequence).

The chain recombines TRBV4-2 with TRBJ2-1; 11 nucleotides align to TRBD2. The trim removed 2 bases at V and 8 bases at J, leaving 11 bases unmatched. This CDR3 has 17 residues. From germline, CDR1 is LGHNA and CDR2 YNFKEQ. For the CDR3, the DNA is TGTGCCAGCAGCCAAAATAGCGGGGGGGCGGTTGTGGATGAGCAGTTCTTC. This gives the protein CASSQNSGGAVVDEQFF.

The chain employs TRBV12-3 or TRBV12-4 and TRBJ2-7; TRBD2 might be the D (6 bases). This CDR3 has 12 residues. Trimming took off 6 bases at V and 3 bases at J, with 9 bases between the two ends. The CDR3 DNA reads TGTGCCAGCAGAGGGACTTTCTACGAGCAGTACTTC. Translation gives CASRGTFYEQYF.

V and J are TRBV19 and TRBJ1-3; D possibly corresponds to TRBD1 (5 bases). V was clipped by 0 bases and J by 0 bases, with 9 bases between them. Germline V CDR1 and CDR2: LNHDA, SQIVND (reference sequence). The CDR3 spans 16 residues. The CDR3 nucleotides are TGTGCCAGTAGTATAGATACTCAGGGCTCTGGAAACACCATATATTTT. This encodes CASSIDTQGSGNTIYF.

The V and J genes are TRBV6-5 and TRBJ1-6; D gene ambiguous. CDR3 length: 15 amino acids. The V and J ends lost 6 bases and 5 bases respectively, with 14 bases between them. CDR1 MNHEY and CDR2 SVGAGI come from the germline V gene. The CDR3 loop reads CASSITPGDNSPLHF. DNA for the CDR3: TGTGCCAGCAGCATAACCCCGGGAGATAATTCACCCCTCCACTTT.

The chain carries TRBV25-1 and TRBJ2-3; D gene uncertain. CDR3 length: 12 residues. The germline V and J ends were trimmed by 6 bases and 0 bases, with 4 bases remaining between them. CDR1 MGHDK and CDR2 SYGVNS come from the germline V gene. The CDR3 is CASSMSTDTQYF. CDR3 nucleotides: TGTGCCAGCAGCATGAGCACAGATACGCAGTATTTT.

V gene TRBV3-1 (or the pseudogene TRBV3-2) combines with J gene TRBJ2-7; a possible D gene is TRBD1 (5 bases). CDR1 LGHDT and CDR2 YNNKEL come from the germline V gene (reference sequence). V was clipped by 1 base and J by 7 bases, with 11 bases between them. The CDR3 sequence is 13 residues long. The CDR3 spells CASSQVGRTEQYF. DNA for the CDR3: TGTGCCAGCAGCCAAGTTGGCAGGACAGAGCAGTACTTC.

This chain links TRBV10-3 with TRBJ1-1; tentatively, D is TRBD1 (5 bases). CDR3 length equals 13 residues. Trimming left V 6 bases short and J 0 bases short, with 8 bases between. Germline CDR1 and CDR2: ENHRY and SYGVKD. In DNA form, the CDR3 reads TGTGCCATCAGAGACAGCTTGAACACTGAAGCTTTCTTT. Protein product: CAIRDSLNTEAFF.

The chain links TRBV4-1 to TRBJ2-5; 8 bases are a match to TRBD2. Germline-derived CDR1 and CDR2 are MGHRA and YSYEKL. The CDR3 length is 13 residues. Germline trimming cut 4 bases from V and 5 bases from J; bases unmatched to any gene: 3. The CDR3 sequence: CASSPGGRETQYF. As DNA, the CDR3 is TGCGCCAGCAGCCCGGGGGGGCGGGAGACCCAGTACTTC.

The rearrangement links TRBV11-3 to TRBJ2-7, with D maybe TRBD1 (6 bases). V was shortened by 5 bases and J by 0 bases, with 20 bases between the two germline ends. CDR1 and CDR2 from the germline V gene are SGHNT and YENEEA. This CDR3 is 17 amino acids long. The CDR3 nucleotides read TGTGCCAGCAGCAGTCGAAAGCCAAGGGGGTTCTCCTACGAGCAGTACTTC. This translates into CASSSRKPRGFSYEQYF.